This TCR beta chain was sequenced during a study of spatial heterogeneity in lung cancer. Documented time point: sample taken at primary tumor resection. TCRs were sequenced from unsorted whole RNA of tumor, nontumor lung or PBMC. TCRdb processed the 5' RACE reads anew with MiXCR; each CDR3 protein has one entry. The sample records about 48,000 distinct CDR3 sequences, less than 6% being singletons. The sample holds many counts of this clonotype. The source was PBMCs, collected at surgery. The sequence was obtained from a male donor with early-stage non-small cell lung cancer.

The CDR3 spells CSARSTGQGLYTQYF. DNA for the CDR3: TGCAGTGCTAGATCGACGGGACAGGGCTTGTATACGCAGTATTTT. V is TRBV20-1 and J is TRBJ2-3, with TRBD1 matching 9 bases. Trimming took 2 bases from V and 7 from J; bases not matched to a gene: 10. The germline CDR1 and CDR2 sequences are DFQATT and SNEGSKA (reference sequence). The CDR3 contains 15 residues.